One TCR beta chain is described in this entry. Its antigen is unidentified. The CDR3 consists of 15 residues. Germline V lookup: CDR1 SEHNR, CDR2 FQNEAQ (reference sequence). After removal of 0 bases from V and 7 bases from J, the junction contained 4 bases not matched to a gene. This entry comes from a study of shared clonotypes between healthy human individuals. General study results and limits: Shared clonotypes across all four donors exceeded non-shared ones in generation probability. Approximately 4.9% of naive CD4 clonotypes were shared across four donors.

Sequencing was performed with immunoSEQ multiplex PCR; in TCRdb, only in-frame clones are kept and a portion is missing. The table lists around 2,000,000 clones, just under 95% of them singletons. Cells designated naive CD8 were CD45RO-negative and were positively selected for CCR7, with terminally differentiated effector memory CD45RA+ cells excluded. V gene TRBV7-9 combines with J gene TRBJ1-1; 11 bases fit TRBD1. The sequence was collected from a man aged 18 to 30 in good health. What was sequenced was naive CD8+ T cells sorted from blood. The CDR3 reads CASSLADRGLGEAFF. The CDR3 bases are TGTGCCAGCAGCTTAGCGGACAGGGGGCTCGGTGAAGCTTTCTTT.